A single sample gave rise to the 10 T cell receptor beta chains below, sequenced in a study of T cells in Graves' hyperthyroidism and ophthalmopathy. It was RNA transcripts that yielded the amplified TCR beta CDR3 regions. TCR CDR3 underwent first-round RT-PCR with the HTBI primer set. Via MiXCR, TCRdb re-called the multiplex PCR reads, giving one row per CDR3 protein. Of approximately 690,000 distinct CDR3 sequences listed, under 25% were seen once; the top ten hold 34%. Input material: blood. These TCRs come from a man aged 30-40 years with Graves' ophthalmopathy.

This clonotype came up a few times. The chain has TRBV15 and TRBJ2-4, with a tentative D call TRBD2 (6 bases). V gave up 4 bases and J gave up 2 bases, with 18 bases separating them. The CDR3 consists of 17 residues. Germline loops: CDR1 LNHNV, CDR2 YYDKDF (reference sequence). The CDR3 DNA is TGTGCCACCAGCACCCAAGGGGCGGGAATGACCAAAAACATTCAGTACTTC. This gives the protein CATSTQGAGMTKNIQYF.

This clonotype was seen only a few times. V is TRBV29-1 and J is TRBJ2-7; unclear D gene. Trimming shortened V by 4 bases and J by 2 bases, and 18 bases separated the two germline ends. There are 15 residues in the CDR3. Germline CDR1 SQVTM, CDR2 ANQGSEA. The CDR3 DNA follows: TGCAGCGTTGTGGACGCCTCAGCAGCCCCCTACGAGCAGTACTTC. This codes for CSVVDASAAPYEQYF.

The CDR3 DNA follows: TGTGCCAGCCGTTCCGGGTTGAGTTACAATGAGCAGTTCTTC. Encoded protein: CASRSGLSYNEQFF. V and J are TRBV19 and TRBJ2-1; no clear D. Germline V gene lookup returns CDR1 LNHDA and CDR2 SQIVND (reference sequence). The V end was cut by 9 bases, the J end by 4 bases, with 16 bases between. The CDR3 length is 14 residues.

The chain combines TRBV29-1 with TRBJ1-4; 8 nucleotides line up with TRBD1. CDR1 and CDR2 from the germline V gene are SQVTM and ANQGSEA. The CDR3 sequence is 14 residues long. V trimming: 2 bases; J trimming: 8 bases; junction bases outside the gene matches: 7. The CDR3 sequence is CSVEFSRTGEKLFF. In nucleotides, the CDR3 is TGCAGCGTTGAATTCTCCCGGACAGGGGAAAAACTGTTTTTT.

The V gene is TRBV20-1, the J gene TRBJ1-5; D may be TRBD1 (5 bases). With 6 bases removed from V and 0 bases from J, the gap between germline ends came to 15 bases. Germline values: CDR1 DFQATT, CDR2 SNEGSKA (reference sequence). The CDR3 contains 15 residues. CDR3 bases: TGCAGTGCCGCTGGGGGGATGCTTAGCAATCAGCCCCAGCATTTT. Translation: CSAAGGMLSNQPQHF.

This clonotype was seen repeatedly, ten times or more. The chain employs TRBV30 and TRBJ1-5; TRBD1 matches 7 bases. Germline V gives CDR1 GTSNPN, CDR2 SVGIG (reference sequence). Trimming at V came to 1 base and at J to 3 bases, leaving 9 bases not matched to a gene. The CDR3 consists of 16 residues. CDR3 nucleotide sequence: TGTGCCTGGAGTGCCACCCCGGGACAGTCCAATCAGCCCCAGCATTTT. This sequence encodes CAWSATPGQSNQPQHF.

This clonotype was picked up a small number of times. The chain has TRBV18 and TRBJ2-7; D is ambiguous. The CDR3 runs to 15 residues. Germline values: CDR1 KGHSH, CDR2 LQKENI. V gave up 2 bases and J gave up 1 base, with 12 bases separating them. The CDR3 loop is CASSPGQVGSYEQYF. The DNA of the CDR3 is TGTGCCAGCTCACCAGGGCAGGTCGGGTCCTACGAGCAGTACTTC. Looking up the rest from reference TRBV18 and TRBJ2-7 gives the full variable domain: NAGVMQNPRHLVRRRGQEARLRCSPMKGHSHVYWYRQLPEEGLKFMVYLQKENIIDESGMPKERFSAEFPKEGPSILRIQQVVRGDSAAYFCASSPGQVGSYEQYFGPGTRLTVT.

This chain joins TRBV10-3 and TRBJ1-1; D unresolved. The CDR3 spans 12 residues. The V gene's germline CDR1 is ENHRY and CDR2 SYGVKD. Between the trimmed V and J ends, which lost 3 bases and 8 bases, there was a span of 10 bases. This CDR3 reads CAISERNIEAFF. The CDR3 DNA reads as TGTGCCATCAGTGAACGGAACATAGAAGCTTTCTTT.

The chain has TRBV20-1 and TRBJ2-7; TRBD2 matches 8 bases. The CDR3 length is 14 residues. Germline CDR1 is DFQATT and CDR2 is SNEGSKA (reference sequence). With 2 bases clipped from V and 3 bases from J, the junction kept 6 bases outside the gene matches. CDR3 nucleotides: TGCAGTGCTAGACCGGGGGGGGGCTTCTACGAGCAGTACTTC. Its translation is CSARPGGGFYEQYF.

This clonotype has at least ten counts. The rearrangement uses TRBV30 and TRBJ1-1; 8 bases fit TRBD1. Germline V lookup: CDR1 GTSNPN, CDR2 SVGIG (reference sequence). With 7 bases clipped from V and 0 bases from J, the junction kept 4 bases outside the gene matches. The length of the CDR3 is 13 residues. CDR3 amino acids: CAFRQGMNTEAFF. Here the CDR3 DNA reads TGTGCCTTCAGACAGGGGATGAACACTGAAGCTTTCTTT.